The present TCR beta chain was sequenced within a study of vaccination effects on CD4 cells after COVID-19. At the level of the study: Sequencing in the ViraFEST assay came after antigen-specific CD4+ T cells had been expanded with viral peptide pools, which were used to stimulate PBMC.

Isolation of CD4+ T cells took place after 10 days of culture. To note about this clone: What it binds is unknown.

CDR3 length: 10 amino acids. Using immunoSEQ multiplex PCR, the repertoire was profiled, and TCRdb retains in-frame clones only, with some absent. The table shows 35,000 to 40,000 clones, with roughly 80% occurring only once. The clonotype was recovered from a human donor who received a COVID-19 vaccine. The input for sequencing was CD4+ T cells from PBMCs cultured without peptide, taken before COVID-19 vaccination. The rearrangement uses TRBV21-1 and TRBJ1-6. TRBV21-1 has pseudogene status. CDR3 residues: CASSLEPLRF. For the CDR3, the DNA is TGTGCCAGCTCCCTGGAGCCCCTGCGCTTT.